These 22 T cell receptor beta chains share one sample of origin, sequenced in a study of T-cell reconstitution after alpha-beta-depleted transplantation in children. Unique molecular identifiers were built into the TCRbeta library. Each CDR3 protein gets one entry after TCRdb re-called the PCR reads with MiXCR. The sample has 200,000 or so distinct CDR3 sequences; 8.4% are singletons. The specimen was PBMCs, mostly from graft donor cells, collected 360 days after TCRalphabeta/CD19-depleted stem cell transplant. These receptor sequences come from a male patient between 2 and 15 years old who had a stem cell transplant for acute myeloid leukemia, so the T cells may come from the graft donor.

CDR3 nucleotide sequence: TGTGCCAGCAGTTTAGCAGGGAGGGTTGGCACTGAAGCTTTCTTT. This codes for CASSLAGRVGTEAFF. The genes are TRBV12-3 or TRBV12-4 and TRBJ1-1; D call uncertain. The CDR3 is made up of 15 amino acids. Trimming took 0 bases from V and 4 from J, leaving 12 bases between them.

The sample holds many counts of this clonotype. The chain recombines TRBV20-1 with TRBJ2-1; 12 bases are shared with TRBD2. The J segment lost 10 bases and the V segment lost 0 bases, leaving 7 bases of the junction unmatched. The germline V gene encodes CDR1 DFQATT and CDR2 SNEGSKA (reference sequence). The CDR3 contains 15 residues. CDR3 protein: CSAREGSLAGGEQFF. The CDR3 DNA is TGCAGTGCTAGAGAGGGCTCACTAGCGGGAGGCGAGCAGTTCTTC.

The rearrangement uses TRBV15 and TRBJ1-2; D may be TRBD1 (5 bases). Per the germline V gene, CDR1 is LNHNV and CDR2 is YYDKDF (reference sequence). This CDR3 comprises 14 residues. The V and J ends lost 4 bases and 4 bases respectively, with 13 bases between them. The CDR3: CATSMGRLLYGYTF. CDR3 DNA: TGTGCCACCAGCATGGGACGCCTCCTCTATGGCTACACCTTC.

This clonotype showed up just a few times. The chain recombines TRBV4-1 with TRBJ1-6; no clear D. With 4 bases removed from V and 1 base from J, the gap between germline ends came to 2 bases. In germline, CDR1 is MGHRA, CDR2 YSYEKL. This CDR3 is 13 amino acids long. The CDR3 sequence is CASSLSYNSPLHF. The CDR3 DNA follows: TGCGCCAGCAGCCTTTCCTATAATTCACCCCTCCACTTT.

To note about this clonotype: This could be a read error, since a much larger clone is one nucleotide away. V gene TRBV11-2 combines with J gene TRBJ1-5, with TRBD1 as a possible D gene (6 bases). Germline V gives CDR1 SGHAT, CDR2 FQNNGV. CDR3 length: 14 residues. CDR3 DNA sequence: TGTGCCAGCAGCCCACAGGGTAGCAATCAGCCCCAGCGTTTT. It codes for CASSPQGSNQPQRF. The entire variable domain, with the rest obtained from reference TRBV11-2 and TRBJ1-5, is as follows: EAGVAQSPRYKIIEKRQSVAFWCNPISGHATLYWYQQILGQGPKLLIQFQNNGVVDDSQLPKDRFSAERLKGVDSTLKIQPAKLEDSAVYLCASSPQGSNQPQRFGDGTRLSIL.

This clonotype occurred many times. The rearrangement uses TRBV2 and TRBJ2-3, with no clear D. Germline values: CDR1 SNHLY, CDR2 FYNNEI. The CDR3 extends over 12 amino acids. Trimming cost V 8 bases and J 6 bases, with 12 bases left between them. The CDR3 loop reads CASGVRRDTQYF. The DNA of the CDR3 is TGTGCCAGCGGGGTTAGGCGGGATACGCAGTATTTT.

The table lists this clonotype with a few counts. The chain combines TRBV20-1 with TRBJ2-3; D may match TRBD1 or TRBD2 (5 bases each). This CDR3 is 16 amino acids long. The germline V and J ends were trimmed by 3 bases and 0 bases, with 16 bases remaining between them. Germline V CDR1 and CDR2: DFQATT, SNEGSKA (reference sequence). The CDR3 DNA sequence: TGCAGTGCTAGTAATCGGGGCAAGGCTAGCACAGATACGCAGTATTTT. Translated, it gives CSASNRGKASTDTQYF.

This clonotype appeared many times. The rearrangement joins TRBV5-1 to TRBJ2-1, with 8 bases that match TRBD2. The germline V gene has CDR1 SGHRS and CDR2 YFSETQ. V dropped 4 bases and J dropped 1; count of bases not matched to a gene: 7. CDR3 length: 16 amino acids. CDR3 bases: TGCGCCAGCAGCCCCCACGGGGGGGATTCCTACAATGAGCAGTTCTTC. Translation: CASSPHGGDSYNEQFF.

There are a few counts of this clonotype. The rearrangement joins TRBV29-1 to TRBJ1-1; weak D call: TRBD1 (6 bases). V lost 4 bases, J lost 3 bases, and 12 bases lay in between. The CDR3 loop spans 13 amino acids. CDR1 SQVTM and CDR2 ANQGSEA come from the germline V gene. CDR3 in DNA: TGCAGCGTTGGAAGGGACACCTACACTGAAGCTTTCTTT. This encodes CSVGRDTYTEAFF.

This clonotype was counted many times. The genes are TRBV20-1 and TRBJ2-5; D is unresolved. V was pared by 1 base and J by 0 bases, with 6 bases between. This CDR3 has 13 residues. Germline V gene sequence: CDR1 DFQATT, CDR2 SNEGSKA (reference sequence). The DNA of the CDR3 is TGCAGTGCTAGAGCGTATTACCAAGAGACCCAGTACTTC. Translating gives CSARAYYQETQYF.

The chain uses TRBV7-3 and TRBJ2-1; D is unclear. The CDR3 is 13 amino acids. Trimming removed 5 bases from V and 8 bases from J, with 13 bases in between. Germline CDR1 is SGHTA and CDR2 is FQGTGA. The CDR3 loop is CASSLATVHEQFF. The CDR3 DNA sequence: TGTGCCAGCAGCCTTGCCACAGTACATGAGCAGTTCTTC.

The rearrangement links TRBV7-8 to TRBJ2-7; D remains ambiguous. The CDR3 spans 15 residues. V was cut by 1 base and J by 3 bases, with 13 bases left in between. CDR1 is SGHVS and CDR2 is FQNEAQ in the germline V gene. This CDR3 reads CASSLGSNLHYEQYF. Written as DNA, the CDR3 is TGTGCCAGCAGCTTAGGTTCCAACTTGCACTACGAGCAGTACTTC.

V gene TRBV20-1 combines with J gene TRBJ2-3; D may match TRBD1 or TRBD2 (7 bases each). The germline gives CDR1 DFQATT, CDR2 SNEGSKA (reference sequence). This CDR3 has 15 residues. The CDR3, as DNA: TGCAGCGGTCCTGCAGGGGGGGGGGCCACAGATACGCAGTATTTT. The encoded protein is CSGPAGGGATDTQYF.

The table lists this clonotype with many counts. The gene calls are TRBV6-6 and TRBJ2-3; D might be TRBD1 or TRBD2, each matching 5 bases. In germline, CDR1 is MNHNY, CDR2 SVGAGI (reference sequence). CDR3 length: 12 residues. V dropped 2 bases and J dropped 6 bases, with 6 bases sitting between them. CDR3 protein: CASSYGTDTQYF. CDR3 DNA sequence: TGTGCCAGCAGTTACGGGACGGATACGCAGTATTTT.

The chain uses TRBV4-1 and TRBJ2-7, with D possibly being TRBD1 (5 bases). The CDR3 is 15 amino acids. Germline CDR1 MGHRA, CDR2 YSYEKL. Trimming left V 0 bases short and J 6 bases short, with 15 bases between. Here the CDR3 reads CASSQDLKGKREQYV. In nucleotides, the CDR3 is TGCGCCAGCAGCCAAGATCTGAAGGGGAAGCGCGAGCAGTACGTC.

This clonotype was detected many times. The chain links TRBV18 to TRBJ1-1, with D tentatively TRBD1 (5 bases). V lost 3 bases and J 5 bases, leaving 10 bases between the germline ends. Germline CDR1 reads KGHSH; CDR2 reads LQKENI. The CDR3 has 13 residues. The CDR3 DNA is TGTGCCAGCTCACCCCAGGGTGGGACTGAAGCTTTCTTT. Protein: CASSPQGGTEAFF.

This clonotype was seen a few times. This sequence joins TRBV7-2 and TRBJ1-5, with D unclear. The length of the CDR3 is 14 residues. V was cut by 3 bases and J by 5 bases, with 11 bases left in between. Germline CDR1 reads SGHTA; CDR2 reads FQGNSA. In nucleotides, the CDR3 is TGTGCCAGCAGCTTGGGCGGGCGACATCAGCCCCAGCATTTT. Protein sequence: CASSLGGRHQPQHF.

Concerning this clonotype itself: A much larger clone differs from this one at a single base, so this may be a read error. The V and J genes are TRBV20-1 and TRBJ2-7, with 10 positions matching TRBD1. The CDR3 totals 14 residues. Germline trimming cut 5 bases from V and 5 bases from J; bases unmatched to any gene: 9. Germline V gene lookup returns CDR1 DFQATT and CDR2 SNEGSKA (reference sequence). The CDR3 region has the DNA TGCAGTGCTCGGGACAGGGGAAAAGTTAACGAGCAGTACTTC. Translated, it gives CSARDRGKVNEQYF.

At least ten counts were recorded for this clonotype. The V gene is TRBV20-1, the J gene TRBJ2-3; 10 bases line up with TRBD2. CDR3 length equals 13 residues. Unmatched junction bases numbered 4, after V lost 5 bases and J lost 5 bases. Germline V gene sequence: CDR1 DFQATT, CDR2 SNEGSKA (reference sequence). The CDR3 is CSAGAGGQDTQYF. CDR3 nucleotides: TGCAGTGCTGGAGCGGGGGGGCAAGATACGCAGTATTTT.

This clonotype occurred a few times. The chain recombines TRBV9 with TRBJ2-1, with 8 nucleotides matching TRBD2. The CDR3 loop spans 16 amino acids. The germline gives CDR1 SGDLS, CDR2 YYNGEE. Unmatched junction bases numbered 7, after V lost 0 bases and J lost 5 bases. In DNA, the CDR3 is TGTGCCAGCAGCGTAGACTGGCGGGGGGCCAACAATGAGCAGTTCTTC. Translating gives CASSVDWRGANNEQFF.

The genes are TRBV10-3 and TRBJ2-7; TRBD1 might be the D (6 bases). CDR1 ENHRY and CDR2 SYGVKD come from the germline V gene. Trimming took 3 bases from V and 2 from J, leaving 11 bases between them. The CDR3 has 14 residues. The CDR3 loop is CAISESSGAYEQYV. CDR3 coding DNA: TGTGCCATCAGTGAATCTTCAGGGGCCTACGAGCAGTACGTC.

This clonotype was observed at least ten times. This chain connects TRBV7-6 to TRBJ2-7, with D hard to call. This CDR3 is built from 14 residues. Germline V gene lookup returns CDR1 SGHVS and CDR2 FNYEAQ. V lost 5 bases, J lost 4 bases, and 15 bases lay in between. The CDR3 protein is CASSPLRQTYEQYF. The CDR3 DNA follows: TGTGCCAGCAGCCCCCTGAGGCAGACGTACGAGCAGTACTTC.